This T cell receptor beta chain was captured by sequencing in a study of shared T cell receptors in the human thymus. Clones were sequenced by immunoSEQ multiplex PCR, and TCRdb holds only the in-frame ones, with some missing. The sample holds hundreds of thousands of clones; about 84% are singletons and the top ten take about 0.014%. The CDR3 consists of 16 residues. Germline V gene sequence: CDR1 SNHLY, CDR2 FYNNEI. The ends lost 6 bases at V and 9 bases at J; junction bases unmatched: 14. The same data also went into a second study, on human thymus T cells. That source notes: It was healthy Finnish infants having corrective surgery for congenital heart defects who were the donors. Corrective heart surgery yielded resections, and these provided the thymus tissue. Related studies found that unrelated individuals share highly overlapping thymic repertoires.

The source material was thymocytes. The V gene is TRBV2, the J gene TRBJ1-1; 12 nucleotides agree with TRBD1. The receptor was isolated from a boy under two years old with a congenital heart defect. CDR3 sequence reads: CASSVHFPGQGAKAFF. CDR3 in DNA: TGTGCCAGCAGCGTTCATTTCCCGGGACAGGGGGCAAAAGCTTTCTTT.